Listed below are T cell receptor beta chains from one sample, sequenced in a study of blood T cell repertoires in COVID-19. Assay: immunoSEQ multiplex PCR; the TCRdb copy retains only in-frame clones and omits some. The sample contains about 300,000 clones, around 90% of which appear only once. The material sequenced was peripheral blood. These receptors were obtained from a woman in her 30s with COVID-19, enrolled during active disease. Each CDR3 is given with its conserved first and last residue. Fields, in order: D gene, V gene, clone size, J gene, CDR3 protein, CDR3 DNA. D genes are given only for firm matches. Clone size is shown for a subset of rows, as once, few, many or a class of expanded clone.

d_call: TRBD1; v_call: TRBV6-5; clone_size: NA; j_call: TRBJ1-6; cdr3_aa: CASGTESHSPLHF; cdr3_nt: TGTGCCAGCGGGACAGAGAGTCATTCACCCCTCCACTTT
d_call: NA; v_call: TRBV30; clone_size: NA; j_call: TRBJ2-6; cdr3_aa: CAWSGTGTGANVLTF; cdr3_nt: TGTGCCTGGAGTGGAACCGGGACTGGGGCCAACGTCCTGACTTTC
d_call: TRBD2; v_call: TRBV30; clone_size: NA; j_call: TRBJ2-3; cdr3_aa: CASTSGADTQYF; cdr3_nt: TGTGCCTCAACTAGCGGAGCAGATACGCAGTATTTT
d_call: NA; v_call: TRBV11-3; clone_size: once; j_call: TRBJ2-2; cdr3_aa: CASSLTGQSGELFF; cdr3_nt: TGTGCCAGCAGCTTAACTGGACAGAGCGGGGAGCTGTTTTTT
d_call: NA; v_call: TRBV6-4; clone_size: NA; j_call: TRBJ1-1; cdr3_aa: CASSDRYTEAFF; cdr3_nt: TGTGCCAGCAGTGACCGGTACACTGAAGCTTTCTTT
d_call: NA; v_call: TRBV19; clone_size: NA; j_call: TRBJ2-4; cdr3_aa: CASSIRDLAKNIQYF; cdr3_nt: TGTGCCAGTAGTATCAGGGATTTAGCCAAAAACATTCAGTACTTC
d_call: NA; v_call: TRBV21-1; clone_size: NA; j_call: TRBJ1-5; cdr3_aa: CASSSHKTGGREGRGQPQHF; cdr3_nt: TGTGCCAGCAGCTCCCATAAGACAGGGGGGCGCGAGGGGAGGGGACAGCCCCAGCATTTT
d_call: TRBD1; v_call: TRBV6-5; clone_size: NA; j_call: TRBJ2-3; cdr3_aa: CASRPGQYTDTQYF; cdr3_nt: TGTGCCAGCAGACCGGGACAGTACACAGATACGCAGTATTTT
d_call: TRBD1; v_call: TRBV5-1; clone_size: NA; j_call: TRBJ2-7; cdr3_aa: CASSHGTVYSNEQYF; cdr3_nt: TGCGCCAGCAGCCACGGGACAGTCTATTCGAACGAGCAGTACTTC
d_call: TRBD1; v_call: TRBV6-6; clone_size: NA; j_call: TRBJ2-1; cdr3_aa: CASSYFRGRVGEQFF; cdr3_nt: TGTGCCAGCAGTTACTTCAGGGGGCGCGTTGGTGAGCAGTTCTTC
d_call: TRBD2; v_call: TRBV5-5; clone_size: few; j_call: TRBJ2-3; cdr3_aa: CASSSLGASGEIDTQYF; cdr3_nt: TGTGCCAGCAGCTCACTGGGGGCTAGCGGGGAAATAGATACGCAGTATTTT
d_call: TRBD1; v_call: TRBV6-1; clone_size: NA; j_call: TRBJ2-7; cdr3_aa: CASSDIGTGVWVEQYF; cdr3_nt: TGTGCCAGCAGTGATATAGGAACAGGGGTGTGGGTCGAGCAGTACTTC
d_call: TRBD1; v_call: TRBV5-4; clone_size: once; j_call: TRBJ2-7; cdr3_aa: CASSVGQGVDEQYF; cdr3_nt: TGTGCCAGCAGCGTGGGACAGGGGGTTGACGAGCAGTACTTC
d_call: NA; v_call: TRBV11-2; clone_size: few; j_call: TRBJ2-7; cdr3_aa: CASSSTYEQYF; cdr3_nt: TGTGCCAGCAGCTCTACCTACGAGCAGTACTTC
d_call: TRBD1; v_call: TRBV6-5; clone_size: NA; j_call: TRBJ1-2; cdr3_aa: CASSRDRNYGYTF; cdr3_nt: TGTGCCAGCAGCCGGGACAGGAACTATGGCTACACCTTC
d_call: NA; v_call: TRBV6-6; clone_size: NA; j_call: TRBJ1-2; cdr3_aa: CASSPGGLEGVMYGYTF; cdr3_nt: TGTGCCAGCAGTCCCGGCGGGTTAGAGGGGGTTATGTATGGCTACACCTTC
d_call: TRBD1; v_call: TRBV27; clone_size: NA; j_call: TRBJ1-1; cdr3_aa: CASSNRGGGTEAFF; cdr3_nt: TGTGCCAGCAGTAACAGGGGTGGCGGCACTGAAGCTTTCTTT
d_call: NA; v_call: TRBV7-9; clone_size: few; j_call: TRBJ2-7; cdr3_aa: CASSFNPKEGNYEQYF; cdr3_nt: TGTGCCAGCAGCTTTAATCCCAAGGAGGGGAACTACGAGCAGTACTTC
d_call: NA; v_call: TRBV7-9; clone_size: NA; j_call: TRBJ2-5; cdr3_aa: CASSPGRMGHLQETQYF; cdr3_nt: TGTGCCAGCAGCCCGGGGCGCATGGGACACCTCCAAGAGACCCAGTACTTC
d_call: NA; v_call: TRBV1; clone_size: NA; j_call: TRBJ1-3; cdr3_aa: CTSSQDTGSGNTIYF; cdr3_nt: TGCACCAGCAGCCAAGACACTGGCTCTGGAAACACCATATATTTT
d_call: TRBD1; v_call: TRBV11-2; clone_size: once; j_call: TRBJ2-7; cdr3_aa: CASSLGQGGEQYF; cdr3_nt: TGTGCCAGCAGCTTGGGACAGGGGGGCGAGCAGTACTTC
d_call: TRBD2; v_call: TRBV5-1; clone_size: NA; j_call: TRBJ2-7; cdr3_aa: CASTPGTSVYEQYF; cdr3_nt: TGCGCCAGCACCCCCGGGACTAGTGTCTACGAGCAGTACTTC
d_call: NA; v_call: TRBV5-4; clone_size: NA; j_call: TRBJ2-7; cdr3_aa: CASSLPSSYEQYF; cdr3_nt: TGTGCCAGCAGCTTACCTAGCTCCTACGAGCAGTACTTC
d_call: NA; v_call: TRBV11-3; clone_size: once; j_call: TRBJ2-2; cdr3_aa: CASSLRAAPNTGELFF; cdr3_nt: TGTGCCAGCAGCTTAAGAGCCGCGCCAAACACCGGGGAGCTGTTTTTT
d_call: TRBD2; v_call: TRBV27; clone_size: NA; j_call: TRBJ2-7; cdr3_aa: CASSLVLAGGSYEQYF; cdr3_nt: TGTGCCAGCAGTTTAGTACTAGCGGGAGGGTCCTACGAGCAGTACTTC
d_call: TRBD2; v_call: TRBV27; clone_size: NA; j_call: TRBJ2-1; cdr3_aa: CASTLGLAGGPNEQFF; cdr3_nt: TGTGCCAGCACCCTAGGACTAGCGGGAGGGCCAAATGAGCAGTTCTTC
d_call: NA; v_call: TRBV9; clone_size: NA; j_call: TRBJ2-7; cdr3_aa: CASSVEVGGEQYF; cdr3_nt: TGTGCCAGCAGCGTAGAGGTGGGGGGCGAGCAGTACTTC
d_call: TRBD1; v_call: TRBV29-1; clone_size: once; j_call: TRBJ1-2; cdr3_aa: CSVDPGQGVDGYTF; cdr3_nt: TGCAGCGTTGATCCGGGACAGGGGGTAGATGGCTACACCTTC
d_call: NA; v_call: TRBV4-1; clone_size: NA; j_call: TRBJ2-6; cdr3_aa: CASSPTSGANVLTF; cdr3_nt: TGCGCCAGCAGCCCAACCAGTGGGGCCAACGTCCTGACTTTC
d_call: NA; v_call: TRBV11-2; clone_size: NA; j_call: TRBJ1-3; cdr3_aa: CASSLGQSSGNTIYF; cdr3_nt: TGTGCCAGCAGCCTCGGACAGAGCTCTGGAAACACCATATATTTT
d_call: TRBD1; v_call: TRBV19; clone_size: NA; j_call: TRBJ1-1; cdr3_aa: CASRGGQGAGAFF; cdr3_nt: TGTGCCAGTAGAGGCGGACAGGGGGCAGGAGCTTTCTTT
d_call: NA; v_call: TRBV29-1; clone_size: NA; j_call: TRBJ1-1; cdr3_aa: CSVVRNTEAFF; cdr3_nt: TGCAGCGTTGTTAGAAACACTGAAGCTTTCTTT
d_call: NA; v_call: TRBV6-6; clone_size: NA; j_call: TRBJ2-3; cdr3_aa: CASSYPDRSITDTQYF; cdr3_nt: TGTGCCAGCAGTTACCCGGACAGAAGCATCACAGATACGCAGTATTTT
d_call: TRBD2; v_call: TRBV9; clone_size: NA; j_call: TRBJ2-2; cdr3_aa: CASSGFVAGGSGELFF; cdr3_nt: TGTGCCAGCAGCGGCTTTGTAGCGGGAGGGTCCGGGGAGCTGTTTTTT
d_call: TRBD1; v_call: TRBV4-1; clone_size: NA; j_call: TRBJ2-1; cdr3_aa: CASSLRDSSYNEQFF; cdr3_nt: TGCGCCAGCAGCCTCCGGGACAGCTCCTACAATGAGCAGTTCTTC
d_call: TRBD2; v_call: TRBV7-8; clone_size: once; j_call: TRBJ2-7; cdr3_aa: CASSSGRAPYEQYF; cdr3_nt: TGTGCCAGCAGCTCGGGGAGGGCCCCCTACGAGCAGTACTTC
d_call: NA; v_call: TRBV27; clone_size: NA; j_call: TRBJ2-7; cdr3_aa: CASSLGRAYEQYF; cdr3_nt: TGTGCCAGCAGTTTGGGCAGGGCGTACGAGCAGTACTTC
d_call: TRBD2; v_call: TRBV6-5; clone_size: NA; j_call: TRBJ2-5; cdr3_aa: CASSPGGGRETQYF; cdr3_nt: TGTGCCAGCAGTCCCGGCGGGGGGCGGGAGACCCAGTACTTC
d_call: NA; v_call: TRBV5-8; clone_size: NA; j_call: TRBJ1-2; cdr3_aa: CASSYSRFRDQGGYTF; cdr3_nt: TGTGCCAGCAGCTACTCGCGGTTCAGGGATCAAGGCGGCTACACCTTC
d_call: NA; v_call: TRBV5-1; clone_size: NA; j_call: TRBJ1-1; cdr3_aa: CASSFDRSTEAFF; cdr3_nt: TGCGCCAGCAGTTTCGACAGGTCCACTGAAGCTTTCTTT
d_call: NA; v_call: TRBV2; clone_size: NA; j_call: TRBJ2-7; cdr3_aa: CASSGNPQAFKYF; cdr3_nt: TGTGCCAGCAGCGGAAACCCGCAGGCGTTTAAGTACTTC
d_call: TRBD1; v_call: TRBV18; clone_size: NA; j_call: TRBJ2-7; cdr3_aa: CASSLQGATTYEQYF; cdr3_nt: TGTGCCAGCTCTTTACAGGGGGCGACCACCTACGAGCAGTACTTC
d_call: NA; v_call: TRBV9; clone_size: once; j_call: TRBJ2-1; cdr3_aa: CASSVDGSGLNNEQFF; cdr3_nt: TGTGCCAGCAGCGTAGACGGTAGCGGCCTAAACAATGAGCAGTTCTTC
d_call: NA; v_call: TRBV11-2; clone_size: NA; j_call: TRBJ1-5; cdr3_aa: CASSSQNQPQHF; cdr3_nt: TGTGCCAGCAGCTCTCAGAATCAGCCCCAGCATTTT
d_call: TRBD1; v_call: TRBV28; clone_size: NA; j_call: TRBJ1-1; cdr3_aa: CASSPGQGAEAFF; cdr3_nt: TGTGCCAGCAGTCCCGGACAGGGGGCTGAAGCTTTCTTT
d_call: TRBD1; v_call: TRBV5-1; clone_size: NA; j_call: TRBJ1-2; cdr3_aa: CASSGTGGLYGYTF; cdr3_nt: TGCGCCAGCAGCGGGACAGGGGGCCTCTATGGCTACACCTTC
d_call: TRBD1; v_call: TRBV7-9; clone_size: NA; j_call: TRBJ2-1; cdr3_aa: CASSPAGTGVRNEQFF; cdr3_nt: TGTGCCAGCAGCCCGGCTGGGACAGGGGTGCGGAATGAGCAGTTCTTC
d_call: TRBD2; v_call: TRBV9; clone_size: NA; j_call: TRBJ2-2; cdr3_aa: CASSGGGPTGELFF; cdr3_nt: TGTGCCAGCAGCGGGGGAGGGCCAACCGGGGAGCTGTTTTTT
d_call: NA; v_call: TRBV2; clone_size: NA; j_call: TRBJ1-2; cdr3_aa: CAGGQQANYGYTF; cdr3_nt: TGTGCCGGAGGACAGCAGGCTAACTATGGCTACACCTTC
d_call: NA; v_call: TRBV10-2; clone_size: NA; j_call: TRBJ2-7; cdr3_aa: CASSESANEAYEQYF; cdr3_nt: TGCGCCAGCAGTGAGAGCGCCAACGAGGCCTACGAGCAGTACTTC
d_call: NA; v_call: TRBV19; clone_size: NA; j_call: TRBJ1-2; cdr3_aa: CASGDKPYGYTF; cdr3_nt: TGTGCCAGTGGGGACAAGCCCTATGGCTACACCTTC
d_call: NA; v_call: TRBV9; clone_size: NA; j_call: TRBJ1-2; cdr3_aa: CASSVPGNGYTF; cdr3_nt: TGTGCCAGCAGCGTACCAGGGAATGGCTACACCTTC
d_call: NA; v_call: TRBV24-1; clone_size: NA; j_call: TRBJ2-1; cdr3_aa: CATSDFRVGGEQFF; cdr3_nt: TGTGCCACCAGTGATTTCAGGGTAGGGGGTGAGCAGTTCTTC
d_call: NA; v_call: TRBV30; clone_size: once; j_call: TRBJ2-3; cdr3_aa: CAWSTGGLTDTQYF; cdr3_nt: TGTGCCTGGAGTACGGGGGGCCTAACAGATACGCAGTATTTT
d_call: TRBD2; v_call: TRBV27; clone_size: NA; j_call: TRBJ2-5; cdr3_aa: CASSWGGRETQYF; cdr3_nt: TGTGCCAGCAGTTGGGGAGGGAGAGAGACCCAGTACTTC
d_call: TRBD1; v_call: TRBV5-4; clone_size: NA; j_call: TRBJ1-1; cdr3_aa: CASSRDRNTEAFF; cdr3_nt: TGTGCCAGCAGCAGGGACAGGAACACTGAAGCTTTCTTT